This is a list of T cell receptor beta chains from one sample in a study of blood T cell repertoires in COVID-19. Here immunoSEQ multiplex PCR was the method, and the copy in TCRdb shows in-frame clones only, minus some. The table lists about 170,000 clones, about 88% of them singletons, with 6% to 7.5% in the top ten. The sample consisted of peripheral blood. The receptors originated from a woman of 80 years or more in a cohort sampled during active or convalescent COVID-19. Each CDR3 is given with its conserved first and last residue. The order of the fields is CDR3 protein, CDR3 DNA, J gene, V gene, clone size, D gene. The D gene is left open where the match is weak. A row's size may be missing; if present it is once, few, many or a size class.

CDR3aa: CASSHPLRQGHSTYEQYF
CDR3nt: TGTGCCAGCAGCCACCCCCTTCGACAGGGCCATTCTACTTACGAGCAGTACTTC
j_gene: TRBJ2-7
v_gene: TRBV6-2/TRBV6-3
abundance: .
d_gene: TRBD1

CDR3aa: CASSFWGGTDTQYF
CDR3nt: TGTGCCAGCAGTTTCTGGGGCGGCACAGATACGCAGTATTTT
j_gene: TRBJ2-3
v_gene: TRBV28
abundance: .
d_gene: .

CDR3aa: CASSGDRGGNQPQHF
CDR3nt: TGTGCCAGTAGCGGTGACAGGGGCGGCAATCAGCCCCAGCATTTT
j_gene: TRBJ1-5
v_gene: TRBV19
abundance: .
d_gene: TRBD1

CDR3aa: CASSPRVVNEQFF
CDR3nt: TGTGCCAGCAGCCCTAGAGTAGTCAATGAGCAGTTCTTC
j_gene: TRBJ2-1
v_gene: TRBV7-8
abundance: .
d_gene: .

CDR3aa: CASRGVAGGGNGEQFF
CDR3nt: TGCGCCAGCAGGGGGGTCGCGGGAGGTGGGAATGGTGAGCAGTTCTTC
j_gene: TRBJ2-1
v_gene: TRBV10-2
abundance: .
d_gene: TRBD2

CDR3aa: CASSLSDTPGYTF
CDR3nt: TGTGCCAGCAGCTTATCGGACACCCCGGGCTACACCTTC
j_gene: TRBJ1-2
v_gene: TRBV7-9
abundance: .
d_gene: .

CDR3aa: CAWSVGGANVLTF
CDR3nt: TGTGCCTGGAGTGTTGGCGGGGCCAACGTCCTGACTTTC
j_gene: TRBJ2-6
v_gene: TRBV30
abundance: once
d_gene: .

CDR3aa: CASSETGRRHYSGNTIYF
CDR3nt: TGTGCCAGCAGTGAAACAGGGCGCCGCCACTACTCTGGAAACACCATATATTTT
j_gene: TRBJ1-3
v_gene: TRBV2
abundance: .
d_gene: .

CDR3aa: CASSESGLAGGPRTDTQYF
CDR3nt: TGTGCCAGCAGTGAATCTGGACTAGCGGGGGGCCCGCGCACAGATACGCAGTATTTT
j_gene: TRBJ2-3
v_gene: TRBV6-1
abundance: .
d_gene: TRBD2

CDR3aa: CASSPFVETQYF
CDR3nt: TGTGCCAGCAGCCCTTTTGTGGAGACCCAGTACTTC
j_gene: TRBJ2-5
v_gene: TRBV7-9
abundance: .
d_gene: .

CDR3aa: CASSPYGQMNTEAFF
CDR3nt: TGTGCCAGCTCACCTTACGGACAGATGAACACTGAAGCTTTCTTT
j_gene: TRBJ1-1
v_gene: TRBV18
abundance: .
d_gene: .

CDR3aa: CASSFSPGVWGYTF
CDR3nt: TGTGCCAGCAGTTTTTCGCCAGGGGTCTGGGGCTACACCTTC
j_gene: TRBJ1-2
v_gene: TRBV2
abundance: .
d_gene: .

CDR3aa: CATSDGGRETQYF
CDR3nt: TGTGCCACCAGTGATGGAGGAAGGGAGACCCAGTACTTC
j_gene: TRBJ2-5
v_gene: TRBV24-1
abundance: .
d_gene: .

CDR3aa: CASSAAGTSFTDTQYF
CDR3nt: TGTGCCAGCAGCGCAGCCGGGACTAGCTTCACAGATACGCAGTATTTT
j_gene: TRBJ2-3
v_gene: TRBV2
abundance: once
d_gene: TRBD2

CDR3aa: CASSLAGGRAGEKLFF
CDR3nt: TGCGCCAGCAGCTTGGCCGGCGGCAGGGCTGGGGAAAAACTGTTTTTT
j_gene: TRBJ1-4
v_gene: TRBV5-1
abundance: few
d_gene: .

CDR3aa: CATSSRTDTQYF
CDR3nt: TGCGCCACCTCGTCGCGAACAGATACGCAGTATTTT
j_gene: TRBJ2-3
v_gene: TRBV10-2
abundance: once
d_gene: .

CDR3aa: CASSQVAPGELFF
CDR3nt: TGTGCCAGCAGCCAAGTAGCTCCCGGGGAGCTGTTTTTT
j_gene: TRBJ2-2
v_gene: TRBV3-1/TRBV3-2
abundance: .
d_gene: .

CDR3aa: CASSMRTGSNQPQHF
CDR3nt: TGTGCCAGTAGTATGCGGACAGGGTCCAATCAGCCCCAGCATTTT
j_gene: TRBJ1-5
v_gene: TRBV19
abundance: .
d_gene: TRBD1

CDR3aa: CASSLDGASYNEQFF
CDR3nt: TGTGCCAGCAGCTTAGATGGGGCTTCCTACAATGAGCAGTTCTTC
j_gene: TRBJ2-1
v_gene: TRBV11-3
abundance: .
d_gene: .

CDR3aa: CASSSGRRTEAFF
CDR3nt: TGTGCCAGCAGCTCCGGGCGGAGGACTGAAGCTTTCTTT
j_gene: TRBJ1-1
v_gene: TRBV7-9
abundance: .
d_gene: .

CDR3aa: CASSRVGTRHEQFF
CDR3nt: TGTGCCAGCAGCCGAGTGGGGACTAGGCATGAGCAGTTCTTC
j_gene: TRBJ2-1
v_gene: TRBV14
abundance: .
d_gene: TRBD2

CDR3aa: CASSVTGVRTGELFF
CDR3nt: TGTGCCAGCAGCGTTACAGGGGTGAGGACCGGGGAGCTGTTTTTT
j_gene: TRBJ2-2
v_gene: TRBV9
abundance: .
d_gene: TRBD1

CDR3aa: CASSPRQGLNTEAFF
CDR3nt: TGTGCCAGCAGCCCGCGACAGGGATTGAACACTGAAGCTTTCTTT
j_gene: TRBJ1-1
v_gene: TRBV11-2
abundance: .
d_gene: TRBD1

CDR3aa: CASSPGTTNTGELFF
CDR3nt: TGTGCCAGCTCACCCGGGACTACGAACACCGGGGAGCTGTTTTTT
j_gene: TRBJ2-2
v_gene: TRBV18
abundance: .
d_gene: TRBD2

CDR3aa: CASSDGQPNTEAFF
CDR3nt: TGCGCCAGCAGCGACGGACAGCCGAACACTGAAGCTTTCTTT
j_gene: TRBJ1-1
v_gene: TRBV5-1
abundance: .
d_gene: .

CDR3aa: CATEGARGQETQYF
CDR3nt: TGTGCCACAGAGGGGGCCAGGGGTCAAGAGACCCAGTACTTC
j_gene: TRBJ2-5
v_gene: TRBV10-3
abundance: .
d_gene: TRBD1

CDR3aa: CASSLANRGLRGTEAFF
CDR3nt: TGTGCCAGCAGCTTAGCCAACAGGGGGCTACGGGGCACTGAAGCTTTCTTT
j_gene: TRBJ1-1
v_gene: TRBV7-2
abundance: once
d_gene: TRBD1

CDR3aa: CASSEGQALYEQYF
CDR3nt: TGTGCCAGCAGTGAGGGACAGGCCCTCTACGAGCAGTACTTC
j_gene: TRBJ2-7
v_gene: TRBV2
abundance: .
d_gene: TRBD1

CDR3aa: CASSSTQRGYTF
CDR3nt: TGTGCCAGCAGTTCTACCCAACGGGGCTACACCTTC
j_gene: TRBJ1-2
v_gene: TRBV28
abundance: few
d_gene: .

CDR3aa: CASRRRQERTDTQYF
CDR3nt: TGTGCCAGCAGACGAAGACAGGAGCGCACAGATACGCAGTATTTT
j_gene: TRBJ2-3
v_gene: TRBV27
abundance: .
d_gene: .

CDR3aa: CASSQEGGGGGRATQYF
CDR3nt: TGTGCCAGCAGCCAAGAGGGCGGCGGGGGGGGCAGGGCTACGCAGTATTTT
j_gene: TRBJ2-3
v_gene: TRBV3-1/TRBV3-2
abundance: .
d_gene: TRBD2

CDR3aa: CSVVGRDRGQKATDTQYF
CDR3nt: TGCAGCGTTGTGGGGAGGGACAGGGGGCAAAAAGCGACAGATACGCAGTATTTT
j_gene: TRBJ2-3
v_gene: TRBV29-1
abundance: .
d_gene: TRBD1

CDR3aa: CASSYLGAGNTIYF
CDR3nt: TGTGCCAGCAGTTACTTGGGAGCTGGAAACACCATATATTTT
j_gene: TRBJ1-3
v_gene: TRBV6-5
abundance: .
d_gene: .

CDR3aa: CASRIGGGNYGYTF
CDR3nt: TGTGCCAGCAGGATAGGAGGGGGCAACTATGGCTACACCTTC
j_gene: TRBJ1-2
v_gene: TRBV7-9
abundance: .
d_gene: TRBD1

CDR3aa: CAWSSGGDARDF
CDR3nt: TGTGCCTGGAGCTCCGGGGGGGATGCGCGGGACTTC
j_gene: TRBJ2-7
v_gene: TRBV30
abundance: .
d_gene: TRBD2

CDR3aa: CASKGQGDSPLHF
CDR3nt: TGTGCCAGCAAGGGACAGGGTGATTCACCCCTCCACTTT
j_gene: TRBJ1-6
v_gene: TRBV2
abundance: .
d_gene: TRBD1

CDR3aa: CASSQARLAGNIQYF
CDR3nt: TGTGCCAGCAGCCAAGCGCGGCTAGCGGGAAACATTCAGTACTTC
j_gene: TRBJ2-4
v_gene: TRBV3-1/TRBV3-2
abundance: .
d_gene: TRBD2

CDR3aa: CAWCYQLQTGIPYNSPLHF
CDR3nt: TGTGCCTGGTGCTATCAACTCCAGACAGGGATCCCCTATAATTCACCCCTCCACTTT
j_gene: TRBJ1-6
v_gene: TRBV30
abundance: .
d_gene: TRBD1

CDR3aa: CASSLASNEQFF
CDR3nt: TGTGCCAGCAGCTTAGCGAGTAATGAGCAGTTCTTC
j_gene: TRBJ2-1
v_gene: TRBV7-2
abundance: .
d_gene: .

CDR3aa: CASSQGNREKLFF
CDR3nt: TGTGCCAGCTCACAGGGGAACCGGGAAAAACTGTTTTTT
j_gene: TRBJ1-4
v_gene: TRBV18
abundance: .
d_gene: .

CDR3aa: CASRAVGAGFWETQYF
CDR3nt: TGTGCCAGCAGGGCTGTGGGAGCGGGGTTCTGGGAGACCCAGTACTTC
j_gene: TRBJ2-5
v_gene: TRBV2
abundance: .
d_gene: TRBD2

CDR3aa: CASSEMSLSGANVLTF
CDR3nt: TGTGCCAGCAGTGAAATGTCCCTCTCTGGGGCCAACGTCCTGACTTTC
j_gene: TRBJ2-6
v_gene: TRBV6-1
abundance: .
d_gene: .

CDR3aa: CASSPRTSANTGELFF
CDR3nt: TGTGCCAGCAGCCCGAGGACTAGCGCAAACACCGGGGAGCTGTTTTTT
j_gene: TRBJ2-2
v_gene: TRBV28
abundance: .
d_gene: TRBD2

CDR3aa: CASSTGTVSNQPQHF
CDR3nt: TGTGCCAGCAGTACCGGGACAGTGAGCAATCAGCCCCAGCATTTT
j_gene: TRBJ1-5
v_gene: TRBV6-5
abundance: .
d_gene: TRBD1

CDR3aa: CASSERTGLSPLHF
CDR3nt: TGTGCCAGCAGTGAAAGGACAGGGTTATCACCCCTCCACTTT
j_gene: TRBJ1-6
v_gene: TRBV6-4
abundance: .
d_gene: TRBD1

CDR3aa: CASSYSQGGDGYTF
CDR3nt: TGTGCCAGCAGTTATTCCCAGGGAGGCGATGGCTACACCTTC
j_gene: TRBJ1-2
v_gene: TRBV6-6
abundance: .
d_gene: .

CDR3aa: CASSFLQATQYF
CDR3nt: TGTGCCAGCTCATTTCTTCAGGCGACCCAGTACTTC
j_gene: TRBJ2-5
v_gene: TRBV18
abundance: once
d_gene: .

CDR3aa: CASSGRGQGTEAFF
CDR3nt: TGTGCCAGCAGCGGCAGAGGACAGGGGACTGAAGCTTTCTTT
j_gene: TRBJ1-1
v_gene: TRBV9
abundance: .
d_gene: TRBD1

CDR3aa: CASSLREKGYEQYF
CDR3nt: TGTGCCAGCAGCCTCCGGGAAAAGGGCTACGAGCAGTACTTC
j_gene: TRBJ2-7
v_gene: TRBV11-2
abundance: .
d_gene: .

CDR3aa: CASSLDRVSYTF
CDR3nt: TGTGCCAGCAGCCTTGACAGGGTGAGCTACACCTTC
j_gene: TRBJ1-2
v_gene: TRBV14
abundance: once
d_gene: TRBD1

CDR3aa: CASSPPTDTQYF
CDR3nt: TGTGCCAGCAGCCCCCCGACAGATACGCAGTATTTT
j_gene: TRBJ2-3
v_gene: TRBV7-8
abundance: .
d_gene: .

CDR3aa: CASQGQGNLNYGYTF
CDR3nt: TGTGCCAGCCAAGGACAGGGCAATCTTAACTATGGCTACACCTTC
j_gene: TRBJ1-2
v_gene: TRBV19
abundance: .
d_gene: TRBD1

CDR3aa: CASSVDRNYGYTF
CDR3nt: TGTGCCAGCAGCGTGGACAGGAACTATGGCTACACCTTC
j_gene: TRBJ1-2
v_gene: TRBV28
abundance: .
d_gene: TRBD1

CDR3aa: CASSGQETIDTQYF
CDR3nt: TGTGCCAGCAGCGGACAGGAGACAATAGATACGCAGTATTTT
j_gene: TRBJ2-3
v_gene: TRBV2
abundance: few
d_gene: TRBD1

CDR3aa: CASSPDREIEKLFF
CDR3nt: TGTGCCAGCTCTCCGGACAGGGAAATAGAGAAACTGTTTTTT
j_gene: TRBJ1-4
v_gene: TRBV18
abundance: .
d_gene: TRBD1